This T cell receptor beta chain was obtained from a study of regulatory T cells in long-lasting Graves disease. The overall study: Graves' patients, newly diagnosed, had taken antithyroid drugs under 3 months.

The CDR3 is 16 amino acids. Per the germline V gene, CDR1 is LNHDA and CDR2 is SQIVND (reference sequence). Trimming cost V 7 bases and J 2 bases, with 20 bases left between them. Study conclusions and caveats: It was in persistent disease that TRBV28, TRBJ1-2 and TRBJ2-5 were favored.

This clonotype came up a few times. The antigen is unknown. As for time point: newly diagnosed GD, antithyroid drugs for less than 3 months. PBMC RNA was the source of the TCR library. It was by American Thyroid Association guidelines that Graves' disease was diagnosed. Patients all came to the study from an endocrinology department in Xi'an, China. Researchers made TCR beta libraries by using iRepertoire HTBI primers and running Arm-PCR on CDR3 regions. One entry per CDR3 protein, called by TCRdb with MiXCR from the multiplex PCR reads. The sample carries 350,000 to 450,000 distinct CDR3 sequences, roughly 12% recorded once. These data are also associated with another study on T cells in Graves' hyperthyroidism and ophthalmopathy.

The clonotype was recovered from a young woman with Graves disease. The J gene is TRBJ1-1, the V gene TRBV19; a possible D gene is TRBD1 (5 bases). The sequencing here drew on peripheral blood mononuclear cells (PBMCs), taken at new diagnosis, from a patient treated with antithyroid drugs. The CDR3 protein is CASKGRGEGPNTEAFF. CDR3 coding DNA: TGTGCCAGTAAGGGGAGAGGGGAAGGCCCCAACACTGAAGCTTTCTTT.